The clone carrying this T cell receptor (beta chain) was seen only a few times. What it recognizes is unknown. There are 15 residues in the CDR3. The germline V gene has CDR1 SGHKS and CDR2 YYEKEE (reference sequence). Between the trimmed V and J ends, which lost 1 base and 2 bases, there was a span of 12 bases. This sample is part of a study of identical twins. General study findings and limits: Weaker excess twin sharing was seen among beta out-of-frame sequences.

cDNA molecules carried unique molecular identifiers, and template switching added a universal primer site. TCRdb processed the 5' RACE reads anew with MiXCR; each CDR3 protein has one entry. The data show more than 600,000 distinct CDR3 sequences, roughly 18% seen once. These data were likewise used in another study, on T cells expressing NK-cell markers. Per that paper: Most of the eight sequenced donors were HCMV-seropositive; one was seronegative. The study found dominant NKG2C+ clonotypes at roughly 1.0-8% of CD8+ T cells in five or six donors.

The rearrangement joins TRBV5-5 to TRBJ2-5, with D possibly being TRBD1 (5 bases). Sequencing used PBMCs. The clonotype was recovered from a woman younger than 30 in good health. CDR3 coding DNA: TGTGCCAGCAGCTTGTCCGTGACAGTACAAGAGACCCAGTACTTC. Protein: CASSLSVTVQETQYF. The whole variable domain, filled in from reference TRBV5-5 and TRBJ2-5, reads DAGVTQSPTHLIKTRGQQVTLRCSPISGHKSVSWYQQVLGQGPQFIFQYYEKEERGRGNFPDRFSARQFPNYSSELNVNALLLGDSALYLCASSLSVTVQETQYFGPGTRLLVL.